The 5 T cell receptor beta chains below come from one sample, sequenced in a study of T cell repertoires in cytomegalovirus infection. These receptors have no identified antigens. In TCRdb, the reads were re-called with MiXCR into one record per CDR3 protein. Of 700,000 to 900,000 distinct CDR3 sequences in the sample, 29% were seen once. The material sequenced was cultured CD8+ T cells from PBMCs, taken from culture after CMV antigen stimulation. The receptors come from a human donor in good health (CMV status not recorded). Some clones in this sample may be carry-over from other donors' samples.

V and J are TRBV6-5 and TRBJ2-5; 12 bases match TRBD2. V shed 2 bases and J 3 bases; nucleotides not matched to a gene: 1. The germline V gene has CDR1 MNHEY and CDR2 SVGAGI. The CDR3 consists of 15 residues. The CDR3 is CASSYRLAGEETQYF. The CDR3, as DNA: TGTGCCAGCAGTTACCGACTAGCGGGGGAAGAGACCCAGTACTTC.

There are a few counts of this clonotype. The DNA of the CDR3 is TGTGCCAGCAGGGCAGGGGGCTCGGGCGGGGAGCTGTTTTTT. Its protein is CASRAGGSGGELFF. The rearrangement links TRBV6-5 to TRBJ2-2, with 8 bases identical to TRBD1. This CDR3 is built from 14 residues. Trimming removed 6 bases from V and 7 bases from J; junction bases left unmatched: 7. Looked up from germline, CDR1 is MNHEY and CDR2 is SVGAGI.

Comments on this clonotype: One junction end does not reproduce the germline sequence, and a read error may be involved. The chain has TRBV28 and TRBJ2-1; the D gene is possibly TRBD2 (6 bases). Germline V gene sequence: CDR1 MDHEN, CDR2 SYDVKM. The CDR3 consists of 17 residues. The CDR3 sequence is CACSLSRRGGSYNEQFF. The CDR3 nucleotides read TGTGCCTGCAGTCTCAGCCGCCGGGGAGGCTCCTACAATGAGCAGTTCTTC.

This clonotype was counted only a few times. This chain connects TRBV2 to TRBJ2-7; 7 bases match TRBD1. The CDR3 consists of 16 residues. The J segment lost 3 bases and the V segment lost 4 bases, leaving 12 bases of the junction unmatched. In germline, CDR1 is SNHLY, CDR2 FYNNEI. The CDR3 reads CASSGIGPGTDYEQYV. CDR3 DNA: TGTGCCAGCAGTGGCATCGGACCCGGGACAGACTACGAGCAGTACGTC.

This sequence joins TRBV11-3 and TRBJ1-6; D not certain. Trimming removed 4 bases at V and 4 bases at J, with 11 bases between. This CDR3 contains 15 residues. The germline V gene encodes CDR1 SGHNT and CDR2 YENEEA. The CDR3 DNA reads as TGTGCCAGCAGCTCCGGGGAATCTTATAATTCACCCCTCCACTTT. Its protein is CASSSGESYNSPLHF.